This T cell receptor beta chain was observed in a study of cytomegalovirus exposure and HLA in healthy donors. Study results and limitations: Rarity characterized most TCR sequences, yet some public TCRs appeared in many donors. In vitro checks showed that three CMV-associated chains really do target CMV antigens.

This CDR3 contains 15 residues. Per germline, CDR1 LNHNV and CDR2 YYDKDF (reference sequence). The V gene lost 0 bases and the J gene lost 5 bases, with 13 bases spanning the gap. A multiplex PCR was run with 60 Vbeta primers and 13 Jbeta primers. Method: immunoSEQ multiplex PCR; TCRdb's copy keeps in-frame clones and lacks some. The data contain 150,000 to 200,000 clones, around 65% of them singletons. With respect to this clone: Its antigen is currently unknown.

The TCR was taken from a woman aged 40-49 years in good health and CMV-seropositive. This rearrangement joins TRBV15 to TRBJ1-1; D is unresolved. Sequencing was performed on PBMCs. CDR3 region: CATSRDRPGGTEAFF. CDR3 sequence (DNA): TGTGCCACCAGCAGAGATCGACCGGGAGGTACTGAAGCTTTCTTT. Drawing the rest from reference TRBV15 and TRBJ1-1, the complete variable domain is DAMVIQNPRYQVTQFGKPVTLSCSQTLNHNVMYWYQQKSSQAPKLLFHYYDKDFNNEADTPDNFQSRRPNTSFCFLDIRSPGLGDTAMYLCATSRDRPGGTEAFFGQGTRLTVV.